The next 14 T cell receptor beta chains were all read from a single sample in a study of T cells in Graves' hyperthyroidism and ophthalmopathy. Amplification of TCR beta CDR3 regions was performed using RNA transcripts as template. The TCR CDR3 first-round RT-PCR relied on the HTBI primer set. Each CDR3 protein gets one entry after TCRdb re-called the multiplex PCR reads with MiXCR. The table includes about 660,000 distinct CDR3 sequences, about 45% detected once. Sequenced sample: peripheral blood or thyroid tissue (not recorded which). The receptors were gathered from an adult man with Graves' disease, either hyperthyroidism or ophthalmopathy (not recorded which).

Ten or more counts support this clonotype. This rearrangement joins TRBV10-3 to TRBJ1-1; no firm D call. Trimming shortened V by 2 bases and J by 6 bases, and 10 bases separated the two germline ends. The germline gives CDR1 ENHRY, CDR2 SYGVKD. This CDR3 spans 13 amino acids. The CDR3 loop reads CAISEISGPEAFF. The CDR3 DNA reads TGTGCCATCAGTGAGATATCGGGCCCTGAAGCTTTCTTT.

The chain has TRBV14 and TRBJ2-7; a possible D gene is TRBD2 (6 bases). The CDR3 extends over 14 amino acids. The V gene's germline CDR1 is SGHDN and CDR2 FVKESK. V lost 4 bases, J lost 3 bases, and 13 bases lay in between. This CDR3 reads CASSPYRDFYEQYF. The CDR3 DNA reads TGTGCCAGCAGCCCCTACCGGGACTTCTACGAGCAGTACTTC. Using reference TRBV14 and TRBJ2-7 for the parts outside the CDR3, the full variable domain is EAGVTQFPSHSVIEKGQTVTLRCDPISGHDNLYWYRRVMGKEIKFLLHFVKESKQDESGMPNNRFLAERTGGTYSTLKVQPAELEDSGVYFCASSPYRDFYEQYFGPGTRLTVT.

This chain links TRBV7-9 with TRBJ1-5; TRBD1 matches 9 bases. CDR1 SEHNR and CDR2 FQNEAQ come from the germline V gene (reference sequence). The CDR3 extends over 16 amino acids. Trimming removed 9 bases from V and 5 bases from J; junction bases left unmatched: 14. CDR3 nucleotides: TGTGCCAGTAGACCCGGGACAGGGTTACTATATCAGCCCCAGCATTTT. Its protein is CASRPGTGLLYQPQHF.

This clonotype has at least ten counts. V gene TRBV24-1 combines with J gene TRBJ1-5, with D uncertain. CDR1 is KGHDR and CDR2 is SFDVKD in the germline V gene. The CDR3 consists of 15 residues. V was clipped by 5 bases and J by 2 bases, with 12 bases between them. CDR3 nucleotides: TGTGCCACCAGTGGCGAGCACTATGGCAATCAGCCCCAGCATTTT. It translates to CATSGEHYGNQPQHF.

The rearrangement links TRBV7-9 to TRBJ1-2; 8 positions match TRBD1. Germline V gene data show CDR1 as SEHNR and CDR2 as FQNEAQ (reference sequence). J gave up 4 bases and V 5 bases, and 6 bases lay outside the gene matches. This CDR3 region has 14 residues. The CDR3 DNA reads as TGTGCCAGCAGCCCCCTCGACAGGGGCTATGGCTACACCTTC. It encodes CASSPLDRGYGYTF.

The V and J genes are TRBV2 and TRBJ1-4, with D perhaps TRBD1 (6 bases). The CDR3 has 15 amino acids. Trimming stripped 6 bases from V and 3 bases from J, with 14 bases between. Germline CDR1 reads SNHLY; CDR2 reads FYNNEI. The CDR3 bases are TGTGCCAGCAGCGAACGGACAGCGCCTAATGAAAAACTGTTTTTT. This translates into CASSERTAPNEKLFF.

Comments on this clonotype: A much bigger clone sits one base away, suggesting this may be a read error. The chain uses TRBV2 and TRBJ1-4; D might be TRBD1 (5 bases). Trimming pared 7 bases from V and 6 bases from J, leaving 15 bases between. Per the germline V gene, CDR1 is SNHLY and CDR2 is FYNNEI. There are 14 residues in the CDR3. In DNA, the CDR3 is TGTGCCAGCATTGACCCAGGGAGGGATGAAAAACTGTTTTTT. It codes for CASIDPGRDEKLFF.

This clonotype was seen only a few times. The chain links TRBV5-1 to TRBJ1-5; D is possibly TRBD1 (5 bases). V lost 0 bases and J 5 bases, leaving 9 bases between the germline ends. The germline CDR1 and CDR2 sequences are SGHRS and YFSETQ. CDR3 length: 14 residues. CDR3 nucleotide sequence: TGCGCCAGCAGCTTGGGATGGGGGGATCAGCCCCAGCATTTT. This encodes CASSLGWGDQPQHF. Together with reference TRBV5-1 and TRBJ1-5, the CDR3 gives the full variable domain: KAGVTQTPRYLIKTRGQQVTLSCSPISGHRSVSWYQQTPGQGLQFLFEYFSETQRNKGNFPGRFSGRQFSNSRSEMNVSTLELGDSALYLCASSLGWGDQPQHFGDGTRLSIL.

This clonotype has just a few counts. The J gene is TRBJ2-5, the V gene TRBV19; D not resolved. Germline CDR1 LNHDA, CDR2 SQIVND (reference sequence). The CDR3 has 14 residues. Trimming took off 7 bases at V and 5 bases at J, with 17 bases between the two ends. This CDR3 reads CASNPGLFGETQYF. The CDR3 DNA is TGTGCCAGTAATCCGGGCCTCTTCGGGGAGACCCAGTACTTC.

J is TRBJ1-2 and V is TRBV20-1; D is uncertain. The CDR3 spans 16 residues. Germline V gene data show CDR1 as DFQATT and CDR2 as SNEGSKA (reference sequence). V was pared by 2 bases and J by 4 bases, with 20 bases between. For the CDR3, the DNA is TGCAGTGCTAGATTTAGGGATCTTCAGACATTCTATGGCTACACCTTC. Translating it yields CSARFRDLQTFYGYTF.

Note on this clonotype: A single base separates this from a much larger clone, so it may be a read error. The V gene is TRBV7-9, the J gene TRBJ1-1, with D possibly TRBD1 on 6 matching bases. Germline V gene sequence: CDR1 SEHNR, CDR2 FQNEAQ (reference sequence). The CDR3 covers 11 residues. DNA for the CDR3: TGTGCCAACAGCTCACAGGGTGAAGCTTTCTTT. Encoded protein: CANSSQGEAFF.

This chain links TRBV24-1 with TRBJ1-2, with D possibly matching TRBD1 (6 bases). This CDR3 comprises 16 residues. Germline loops: CDR1 KGHDR, CDR2 SFDVKD. Trimming took off 4 bases at V and 4 bases at J, with 18 bases between the two ends. Here the CDR3 DNA reads TGTGCCACCAGTGACCCGACGGGGGCGTCAGGCTATGGCTACACCTTC. The encoded protein is CATSDPTGASGYGYTF.

This clonotype has just a few counts. This chain uses TRBV5-1 with TRBJ2-5; tentatively, D is TRBD2 (6 bases). V dropped 0 bases and J dropped 0 bases, with 9 bases sitting between them. The CDR3 consists of 15 residues. Per germline, CDR1 SGHRS and CDR2 YFSETQ. The chain's CDR3 is CASSLEGGDQETQYF. CDR3 in DNA: TGCGCCAGCAGCTTGGAGGGCGGGGACCAAGAGACCCAGTACTTC.

Turning to this clonotype: A read error may produce the germline difference seen at one junction end. This chain joins TRBV20-1 and TRBJ2-5; 14 bases are a match to TRBD2. Germline loops: CDR1 DFQATT, CDR2 SNEGSKA (reference sequence). This CDR3 comprises 17 residues. The CDR3 nucleotides read TGCAGTGCTATCTCAATCGGGACTAGCGGGAGTATAAAGACCCAGAACTTC. Its protein product is CSAISIGTSGSIKTQNF.